Each of the 30 T cell receptor beta chains below was sequenced from the same sample in a study of T cells in localized non-small cell lung cancer. Generated by immunoSEQ multiplex PCR, the TCRdb table keeps only in-frame clones and is missing some. The sample has 45,000 or so clones, around 90% seen once. The sample consisted of PBMCs, taken before any cancer treatment. The source of these receptors is a woman aged 40-69 years with stage II lung adenocarcinoma.

The rearrangement joins TRBV5-1 to TRBJ2-7; D not resolved. The V end lost 0 bases, the J end lost 3 bases, and 10 bases lay between the germline ends. This CDR3 has 14 amino acids. The V gene's germline CDR1 is SGHRS and CDR2 YFSETQ. The CDR3 DNA is TGCGCCAGCAGCTTGGACATCCTCAGCTACGAGCAGTACTTC. Protein product: CASSLDILSYEQYF. The variable domain in full, completed from reference TRBV5-1 and TRBJ2-7, reads KAGVTQTPRYLIKTRGQQVTLSCSPISGHRSVSWYQQTPGQGLQFLFEYFSETQRNKGNFPGRFSGRQFSNSRSEMNVSTLELGDSALYLCASSLDILSYEQYFGPGTRLTVT.

The chain recombines TRBV2 with TRBJ1-5; TRBD1 might be the D (6 bases). The ends were cut back, 0 bases at V and 1 base at J, with 13 bases in the middle. Germline lookup yields CDR1 SNHLY and CDR2 FYNNEI. This CDR3 has 17 residues. As DNA, the CDR3 is TGTGCCAGCAGTGAAGCCGGACAGTTTCGGAGCAATCAGCCCCAGCATTTT. It translates to CASSEAGQFRSNQPQHF.

This chain connects TRBV2 to TRBJ2-7, with D maybe TRBD2 (6 bases). Germline V lookup: CDR1 SNHLY, CDR2 FYNNEI. The CDR3 is 16 residues long. V shed 4 bases and J shed 4 bases, with 20 bases lying between them. In nucleotides, the CDR3 is TGTGCCAGCAGTGGGTTAGTTGCGGGAAGTTTTTACGAGCAGTACTTC. It translates to CASSGLVAGSFYEQYF. The variable domain in full, completed from reference TRBV2 and TRBJ2-7, reads EPEVTQTPSHQVTQMGQEVILRCVPISNHLYFYWYRQILGQKVEFLVSFYNNEISEKSEIFDDQFSVERPDGSNFTLKIRSTKLEDSAMYFCASSGLVAGSFYEQYFGPGTRLTVT.

The chain links TRBV28 to TRBJ2-6; 7 nucleotides align to TRBD2. Trimming took 2 bases from V and 2 from J; bases not matched to a gene: 0. The CDR3 is made up of 15 amino acids. Germline CDR1 and CDR2: MDHEN and SYDVKM. CDR3 region: CASSLRGAGANVLTF. The CDR3 DNA follows: TGTGCCAGCAGTTTACGGGGGGCTGGGGCCAACGTCCTGACTTTC.

The chain joins TRBV5-5 to TRBJ2-5; no definite D call. Germline loops: CDR1 SGHKS, CDR2 YYEKEE (reference sequence). The V gene lost 0 bases and the J gene lost 7 bases, with 7 bases spanning the gap. The CDR3 loop spans 12 amino acids. The CDR3 here is CASSLADGTQYF. The DNA of the CDR3 is TGTGCCAGCAGCTTGGCCGACGGGACCCAGTACTTC.

The V call is TRBV18, the J call TRBJ1-1; 7 bases are shared with TRBD1. Germline V gene lookup returns CDR1 KGHSH and CDR2 LQKENI. CDR3 length equals 16 residues. The trim removed 4 bases at V and 0 bases at J, leaving 8 bases unmatched. CDR3: CASSLNRQGLNTEAFF. The CDR3 DNA follows: TGTGCCAGCTCACTAAATCGACAGGGCCTGAACACTGAAGCTTTCTTT.

The rearrangement uses TRBV4-2 and TRBJ2-3; 8 bases agree with TRBD2. Germline values: CDR1 LGHNA, CDR2 YNFKEQ. This CDR3 is built from 15 residues. Trimming took 4 bases from V and 1 from J; bases not matched to a gene: 4. CDR3 region: CASSLGSGGTDTQYF. CDR3 DNA sequence: TGTGCCAGCAGCCTAGGTAGCGGGGGCACAGATACGCAGTATTTT.

This chain connects TRBV14 to TRBJ1-2; D not resolved. Trimming left V 2 bases short and J 0 bases short, with 10 bases between. Germline V gene data show CDR1 as SGHDN and CDR2 as FVKESK. The CDR3 has 15 amino acids. In DNA, the CDR3 is TGTGCCAGCAGCCAATTCCCGGGAGCTAACTATGGCTACACCTTC. As protein: CASSQFPGANYGYTF.

This clone was detected only a few times. The chain uses TRBV7-9 and TRBJ1-1; a possible D gene is TRBD1 (6 bases). From germline, CDR1 is SEHNR and CDR2 FQNEAQ (reference sequence). The CDR3 extends over 14 amino acids. V dropped 6 bases and J dropped 7 bases, with 18 bases sitting between them. CDR3 in DNA: TGTGCCAGCAGTGAACAGGGAACCAACGGTGAAGCTTTCTTT. This encodes CASSEQGTNGEAFF.

This clone was recorded a few times. The CDR3 spells CASSLPPDRVYQPQHF. CDR3 nucleotide sequence: TGTGCCAGCAGTTTACCCCCGGACAGGGTATACCAGCCCCAGCATTTT. V usage is TRBV28 and J usage is TRBJ1-5, with 8 positions matching TRBD1. CDR3 size: 16 residues. Germline V gene data show CDR1 as MDHEN and CDR2 as SYDVKM. Trimming cost V 2 bases and J 7 bases; bases outside gene matches: 10.

The rearrangement links TRBV5-4 to TRBJ2-1; D remains unclear. CDR1 and CDR2 (germline): SGHNT, YYREEE (reference sequence). Trimming shortened V by 0 bases and J by 0 bases, and 10 bases separated the two germline ends. CDR3 length equals 16 residues. CDR3 protein: CASSLEGSASYNEQFF. DNA for the CDR3: TGTGCCAGCAGCTTGGAAGGCAGCGCCTCCTACAATGAGCAGTTCTTC.

There are a few counts of this clone. Here the CDR3 reads CASSRDSNQPQHF. The DNA of the CDR3 is TGTGCCAGCTCCCGGGACAGCAATCAGCCCCAGCATTTT. This chain joins TRBV28 and TRBJ1-5; weak D call: TRBD1 (5 bases). Germline CDR1 MDHEN, CDR2 SYDVKM. V was clipped by 8 bases and J by 1 base, with 9 bases between them. This CDR3 comprises 13 residues. The entire variable domain, with the rest obtained from reference TRBV28 and TRBJ1-5, is as follows: DVKVTQSSRYLVKRTGEKVFLECVQDMDHENMFWYRQDPGLGLRLIYFSYDVKMKEKGDIPEGYSVSREKKERFSLILESASTNQTSMYLCASSRDSNQPQHFGDGTRLSIL.

This clone was observed a handful of times. J is TRBJ2-5 and V is TRBV5-5; 10 bases line up with TRBD1. This CDR3 contains 15 residues. The trim removed 1 base at V and 2 bases at J, leaving 2 bases unmatched. Germline-derived CDR1 and CDR2 are SGHKS and YYEKEE (reference sequence). The CDR3 is CASSLWDRGQETQYF. CDR3 bases: TGTGCCAGCAGCTTGTGGGACAGGGGACAAGAGACCCAGTACTTC.

V is TRBV14 and J is TRBJ1-1; no firm D call. Germline V lookup: CDR1 SGHDN, CDR2 FVKESK. The CDR3 is 13 residues long. The V gene lost 3 bases and the J gene lost 0 bases, with 5 bases spanning the gap. Here the CDR3 reads CASSQLMNTEAFF. Written as DNA, the CDR3 is TGTGCCAGCAGCCAGTTGATGAACACTGAAGCTTTCTTT.

This clone was seen more than once but under ten times. The chain combines TRBV4-1 with TRBJ2-1; D uncertain. Germline lookup yields CDR1 MGHRA and CDR2 YSYEKL. Trimming took 6 bases from V and 0 from J, leaving 6 bases between them. The CDR3 consists of 13 residues. The CDR3 here is CASSLDSYNEQFF. The CDR3 bases are TGCGCCAGCAGTCTCGACTCCTACAATGAGCAGTTCTTC.

This chain connects TRBV15 to TRBJ2-1; D perhaps matches TRBD2 (6 bases). The CDR3 spans 15 residues. Between the trimmed V and J ends, which lost 1 base and 1 base, there was a span of 8 bases. The germline CDR1 and CDR2 sequences are LNHNV and YYDKDF (reference sequence). Here the CDR3 DNA reads TGTGCCACCAGCAGAGGGAGGGCTTCCTACAATGAGCAGTTCTTC. Its translation: CATSRGRASYNEQFF.

J is TRBJ2-3 and V is TRBV9; 10 bases line up with TRBD2. CDR3 length: 18 amino acids. With V trimmed by 0 bases and J by 1 base, 8 bases remained unmatched. CDR1 is SGDLS and CDR2 is YYNGEE in the germline V gene. The CDR3 DNA reads as TGTGCCAGCAGCGTAGGAGGCTGGGGGACTAGCGGCACAGATACGCAGTATTTT. It specifies CASSVGGWGTSGTDTQYF.

This chain uses TRBV6-1 with TRBJ1-5; 7 bases match TRBD1. CDR3 size: 14 residues. The germline CDR1 and CDR2 sequences are MNHNS and SASEGT. Trimming at V came to 11 bases and at J to 5 bases, leaving 12 bases not matched to a gene. The CDR3 protein is CAGSTGRADQPQHF. CDR3 sequence (DNA): TGTGCCGGATCGACAGGGAGGGCGGATCAGCCCCAGCATTTT.

The table lists this clone with a few counts. The gene calls are TRBV11-3 and TRBJ1-1; no clear D gene. Germline loops: CDR1 SGHNT, CDR2 YENEEA. There are 13 residues in the CDR3. V lost 5 bases and J lost 5, with 12 bases in between. CDR3 loop: CASSPGSETEAFF. DNA for the CDR3: TGTGCCAGCAGCCCGGGATCGGAAACTGAAGCTTTCTTT.

The chain employs TRBV15 and TRBJ2-5; maybe TRBD2 (5 bases). The CDR3 is 13 amino acids. Per germline, CDR1 LNHNV and CDR2 YYDKDF (reference sequence). Trimming pared 4 bases from V and 6 bases from J, leaving 12 bases between. DNA of the CDR3: TGTGCCACCAGCAAACCTCCGGGGAAGACCCAGTACTTC. Protein: CATSKPPGKTQYF.

The V and J genes are TRBV10-3 and TRBJ2-7; 8 bases agree with TRBD1. Germline V gives CDR1 ENHRY, CDR2 SYGVKD. The CDR3 is 14 amino acids. V shed 10 bases and J 1 base; nucleotides not matched to a gene: 9. As DNA, the CDR3 is TGTGCCAGCCGGACAGGGACCTTATCCTACGAGCAGTACTTC. Encoded protein: CASRTGTLSYEQYF.

The chain carries TRBV6-6 and TRBJ2-7, with TRBD1 matching over 9 bases. The CDR3 consists of 15 residues. V lost 6 bases and J lost 4; bases outside the gene matches: 10. Germline lookup yields CDR1 MNHNY and CDR2 SVGAGI (reference sequence). DNA of the CDR3: TGTGCCAGCAGGACCGGGACAGGGATGTTGTACGAGCAGTACTTC. This translates into CASRTGTGMLYEQYF.

V gene TRBV15 combines with J gene TRBJ1-4, with a tentative D call TRBD1 (5 bases). The CDR3 totals 15 residues. Germline loops: CDR1 LNHNV, CDR2 YYDKDF (reference sequence). Deletions cut 0 bases from V and 8 bases from J, with 13 bases between. The CDR3 here is CATSRDRGAEEKLFF. CDR3 DNA: TGTGCCACCAGCAGAGATCGAGGGGCGGAGGAAAAACTGTTTTTT.

The count of this clone is one. The J gene is TRBJ2-5, the V gene TRBV18, with D perhaps TRBD1 or TRBD2 (5 bases each). The V gene's germline CDR1 is KGHSH and CDR2 LQKENI. The CDR3 sequence is 14 residues long. Trimming removed 2 bases at V and 5 bases at J, with 12 bases between. The DNA of the CDR3 is TGTGCCAGCTCACCATCCGGGGCTGGGGAGACCCAGTACTTC. Translating it yields CASSPSGAGETQYF.

This CDR3 is CASSLAGTSGRAGSNIQYF. The CDR3 DNA is TGTGCCAGCAGCCTAGCGGGGACTAGCGGGAGGGCGGGATCGAACATTCAGTACTTC. The V gene is TRBV5-4, the J gene TRBJ2-4; 16 bases align to TRBD2. With 4 bases clipped from V and 7 bases from J, the junction kept 14 bases outside the gene matches. Germline V gene data show CDR1 as SGHNT and CDR2 as YYREEE (reference sequence). CDR3 size: 19 residues. The variable domain in full, with the rest retrieved from reference TRBV5-4 and TRBJ2-4, is ETGVTQSPTHLIKTRGQQVTLRCSSQSGHNTVSWYQQALGQGPQFIFQYYREEENGRGNFPPRFSGLQFPNYSSELNVNALELDDSALYLCASSLAGTSGRAGSNIQYFGAGTRLSVL.

The rearrangement uses TRBV4-1 and TRBJ2-2; maybe TRBD1 (6 bases). Germline V gene data show CDR1 as MGHRA and CDR2 as YSYEKL. This CDR3 is 16 amino acids long. The V end lost 0 bases, the J end lost 6 bases, and 14 bases lay between the germline ends. The CDR3 loop is CASSQEGLAGAGELFF. CDR3 sequence (DNA): TGCGCCAGCAGCCAAGAAGGGCTAGCAGGGGCCGGGGAGCTGTTTTTT.

V and J are TRBV5-1 and TRBJ2-7, with D tentatively TRBD1 (6 bases). From germline, CDR1 is SGHRS and CDR2 YFSETQ. This CDR3 spans 14 amino acids. Trimming stripped 3 bases from V and 7 bases from J, with 17 bases between. CDR3 loop: CASSYAGTLEEQYF. The CDR3 DNA reads as TGCGCCAGCAGCTATGCCGGGACATTAGAGGAGCAGTACTTC.

This clone has a single count. The chain recombines TRBV5-1 with TRBJ2-7; D call uncertain. The CDR3 spans 13 residues. Deletions cut 2 bases from V and 0 bases from J, with 6 bases between. The germline V gene encodes CDR1 SGHRS and CDR2 YFSETQ. CDR3 bases: TGCGCCAGCAGCTTTGCGGACTCCTACGAGCAGTACTTC. Its translation: CASSFADSYEQYF.

This rearrangement joins TRBV5-1 to TRBJ2-2; a possible D gene is TRBD2 (6 bases). V dropped 0 bases and J dropped 4 bases, with 16 bases sitting between them. Germline V lookup: CDR1 SGHRS, CDR2 YFSETQ. This CDR3 has 17 amino acids. The CDR3 loop reads CASSLGGSGTFTGELFF. The CDR3 nucleotides are TGCGCCAGCAGCTTGGGGGGTAGCGGAACCTTCACCGGGGAGCTGTTTTTT. Drawing the rest from reference TRBV5-1 and TRBJ2-2, the complete variable domain is KAGVTQTPRYLIKTRGQQVTLSCSPISGHRSVSWYQQTPGQGLQFLFEYFSETQRNKGNFPGRFSGRQFSNSRSEMNVSTLELGDSALYLCASSLGGSGTFTGELFFGEGSRLTVL.

CDR3 region: CASSQEGLNSYNEQFF. DNA for the CDR3: TGTGCCAGCAGCCAAGAAGGACTTAACTCCTACAATGAGCAGTTCTTC. The V and J genes are TRBV4-2 and TRBJ2-1; maybe TRBD2 (5 bases). V gave up 0 bases and J gave up 0 bases, with 9 bases separating them. CDR3 length: 16 amino acids. Germline lookup yields CDR1 LGHNA and CDR2 YNFKEQ.